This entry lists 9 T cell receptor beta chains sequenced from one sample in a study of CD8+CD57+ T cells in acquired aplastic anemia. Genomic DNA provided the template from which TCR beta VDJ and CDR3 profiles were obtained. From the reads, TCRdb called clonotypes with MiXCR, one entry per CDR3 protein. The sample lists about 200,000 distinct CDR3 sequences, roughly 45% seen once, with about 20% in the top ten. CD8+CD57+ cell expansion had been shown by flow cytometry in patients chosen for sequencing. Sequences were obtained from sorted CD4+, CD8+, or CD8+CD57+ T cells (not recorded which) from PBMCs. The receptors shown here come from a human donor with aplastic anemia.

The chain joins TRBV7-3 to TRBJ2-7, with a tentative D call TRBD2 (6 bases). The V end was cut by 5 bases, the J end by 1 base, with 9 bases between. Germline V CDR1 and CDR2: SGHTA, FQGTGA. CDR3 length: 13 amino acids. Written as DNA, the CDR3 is TGTGCCAGCAGCATAGGGACTTCCTACGAGCAGTACTTC. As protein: CASSIGTSYEQYF.

CDR3 in DNA: TGTGCCAGCAGCCAGCGGGGGGGCGCCTACAATGAGCAGTTCTTC. It is translated as CASSQRGGAYNEQFF. The chain couples TRBV7-2 to TRBJ2-1; 10 bases fit TRBD2. This CDR3 has 15 amino acids. The germline V gene encodes CDR1 SGHTA and CDR2 FQGNSA. Trimming cost V 5 bases and J 2 bases; bases outside gene matches: 3.

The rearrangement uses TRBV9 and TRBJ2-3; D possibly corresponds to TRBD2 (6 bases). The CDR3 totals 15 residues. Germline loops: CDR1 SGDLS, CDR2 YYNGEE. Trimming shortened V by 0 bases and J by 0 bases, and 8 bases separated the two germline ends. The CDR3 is CASSVEGTSTDTQYF. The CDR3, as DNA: TGTGCCAGCAGCGTAGAGGGGACTAGCACAGATACGCAGTATTTT.

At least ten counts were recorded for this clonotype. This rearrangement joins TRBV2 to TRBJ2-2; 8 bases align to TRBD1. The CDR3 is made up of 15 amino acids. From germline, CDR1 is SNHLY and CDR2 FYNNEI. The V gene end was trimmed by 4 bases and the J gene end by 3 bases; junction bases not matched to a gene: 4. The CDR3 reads CASSGAGGDTGELFF. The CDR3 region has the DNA TGTGCCAGCAGTGGGGCAGGGGGCGACACCGGGGAGCTGTTTTTT.

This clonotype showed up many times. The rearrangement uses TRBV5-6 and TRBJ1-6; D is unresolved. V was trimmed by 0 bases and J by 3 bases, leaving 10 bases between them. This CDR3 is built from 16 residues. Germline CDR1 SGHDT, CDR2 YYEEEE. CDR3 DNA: TGTGCCAGCAGCTTGGGGGAGGGCGGCTATAATTCACCCCTCCACTTT. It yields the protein CASSLGEGGYNSPLHF.

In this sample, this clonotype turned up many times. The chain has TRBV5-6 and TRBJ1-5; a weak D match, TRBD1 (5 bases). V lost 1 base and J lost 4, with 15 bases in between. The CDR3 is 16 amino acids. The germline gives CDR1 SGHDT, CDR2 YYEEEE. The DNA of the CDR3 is TGTGCCAGCAGCTTGTTTTCCCGCGGGGGTAATCAGCCCCAGCATTTT. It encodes CASSLFSRGGNQPQHF.

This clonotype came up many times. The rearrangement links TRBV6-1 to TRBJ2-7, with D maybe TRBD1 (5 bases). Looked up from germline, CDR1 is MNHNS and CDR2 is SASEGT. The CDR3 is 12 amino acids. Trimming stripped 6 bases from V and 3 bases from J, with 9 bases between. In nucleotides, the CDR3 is TGTGCCAGCAGCAGGGTCCTCTACGAGCAGTACTTC. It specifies CASSRVLYEQYF.

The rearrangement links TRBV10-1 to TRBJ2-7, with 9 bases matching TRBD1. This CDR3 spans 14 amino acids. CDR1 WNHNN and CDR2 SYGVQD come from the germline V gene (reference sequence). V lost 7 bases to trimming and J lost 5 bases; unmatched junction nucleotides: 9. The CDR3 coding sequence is TGCGCCAGCATCGTAGCGGACAGGGGCCACGAGCAGTACTTC. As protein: CASIVADRGHEQYF.

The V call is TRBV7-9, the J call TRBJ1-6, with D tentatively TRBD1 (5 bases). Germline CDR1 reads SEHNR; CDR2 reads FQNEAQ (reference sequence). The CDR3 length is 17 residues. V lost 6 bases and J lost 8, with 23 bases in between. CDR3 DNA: TGTGCCAGCAGGGGGACCTCAGGGAAACCATGGGATTCACCCCTCCACTTT. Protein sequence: CASRGTSGKPWDSPLHF.